This T cell receptor (beta chain) was sequenced for a study of T cell changes during pregnancy in multiple sclerosis. The data were produced by immunoSEQ multiplex PCR, yet TCRdb's version contains in-frame clones alone and is incomplete. The table includes fewer than 95,000 clones, approximately 92% detected once. Source: peripheral blood, taken in the first trimester of pregnancy. This TCR derives from a female donor with multiple sclerosis, enrolled in a pregnancy study.

As DNA, the CDR3 is TGTGCCAGCAGCCTCACTAGCGTAGATACGCAGTATTTT. As protein: CASSLTSVDTQYF. V gene TRBV7-3 combines with J gene TRBJ2-3, with 7 bases that match TRBD2. There are 13 residues in the CDR3. With V trimmed by 5 bases and J by 5 bases, 4 bases remained unmatched. Germline V gene sequence: CDR1 SGHTA, CDR2 FQGTGA.